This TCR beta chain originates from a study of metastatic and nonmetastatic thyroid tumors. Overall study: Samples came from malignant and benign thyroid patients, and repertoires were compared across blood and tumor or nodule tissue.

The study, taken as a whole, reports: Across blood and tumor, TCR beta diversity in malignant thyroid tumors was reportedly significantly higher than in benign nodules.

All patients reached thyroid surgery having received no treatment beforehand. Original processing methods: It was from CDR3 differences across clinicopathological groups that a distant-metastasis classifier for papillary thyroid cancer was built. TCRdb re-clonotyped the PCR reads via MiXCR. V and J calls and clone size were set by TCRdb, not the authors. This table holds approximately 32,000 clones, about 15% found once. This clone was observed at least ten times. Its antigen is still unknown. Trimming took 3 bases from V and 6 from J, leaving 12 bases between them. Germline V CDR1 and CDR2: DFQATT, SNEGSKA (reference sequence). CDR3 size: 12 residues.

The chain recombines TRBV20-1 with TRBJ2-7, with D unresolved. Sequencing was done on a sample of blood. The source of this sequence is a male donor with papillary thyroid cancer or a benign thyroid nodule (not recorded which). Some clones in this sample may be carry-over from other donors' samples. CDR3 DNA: TGCAGTGCTAGTCCGGGTTCTTTCGAGCAGTACTTC. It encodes CSASPGSFEQYF.